The 18 T cell receptor beta chains reported below all come from one sample, sequenced in a study of T cells in narcolepsy. Some clones are missing from TCRdb's copy, which holds only in-frame ones; the method was immunoSEQ multiplex PCR. Among about 40,000 clones, approximately 88% were seen once, and the ten largest hold more than 0.9%. Sequenced sample: CD45RA- memory CD4+ T cells from PBMCs. These receptors originate from a human donor with narcolepsy.

This rearrangement joins TRBV6-5 to TRBJ2-2; D call uncertain. V shed 6 bases and J shed 6 bases, with 17 bases lying between them. The V gene's germline CDR1 is MNHEY and CDR2 SVGAGI. CDR3 length: 15 residues. The CDR3 bases are TGTGCCAGCAGCCGACCTGGCCTGATCCCCGGGGAGCTGTTTTTT. Translated, it gives CASSRPGLIPGELFF.

The rearrangement joins TRBV12-5 to TRBJ2-1; D is possibly TRBD2 (5 bases). V lost 0 bases and J 4 bases, leaving 13 bases between the germline ends. Germline assignment: CDR1 LGHNT and CDR2 FRNRAP. The CDR3 totals 16 residues. CDR3 DNA sequence: TGTGCTAGTGGTTTGGTACTCGGCGGGCCTTACAATGAGCAGTTCTTC. It specifies CASGLVLGGPYNEQFF.

V and J are TRBV19 and TRBJ1-6; a weak D match, TRBD1 (5 bases). The CDR3 covers 18 residues. CDR1 and CDR2 (germline): LNHDA, SQIVND (reference sequence). V lost 3 bases to trimming and J lost 0 bases, with 15 bases between them. Here the CDR3 DNA reads TGTGCCAGTAGTATCGGTCAGGGAACAACCTCCTATAATTCACCCCTCCACTTT. Translated, it gives CASSIGQGTTSYNSPLHF.

The genes are TRBV6-1 and TRBJ1-2; D call uncertain. The V gene lost 3 bases and the J gene lost 8 bases, with 10 bases spanning the gap. The germline V gene encodes CDR1 MNHNS and CDR2 SASEGT. The CDR3 length is 12 residues. The CDR3 DNA sequence: TGTGCCAGCAGTGAGACGGCGGGAGGCTACACCTTC. This sequence encodes CASSETAGGYTF.

The rearrangement links TRBV7-9 to TRBJ1-2, with no clear D. Germline-derived CDR1 and CDR2 are SEHNR and FQNEAQ (reference sequence). V was cut by 1 base and J by 6 bases, with 15 bases left in between. This CDR3 is 15 amino acids long. The CDR3 nucleotides read TGTGCCAGCAGCTTAGTCGGTGGTAGAGGTGATGGCTACACCTTC. This gives the protein CASSLVGGRGDGYTF.

The chain has TRBV23-1 and TRBJ1-2; TRBD1 matches 8 bases. TRBV23-1 is filed as an ORF, its function uncertain. The CDR3 consists of 13 residues. V dropped 11 bases and J dropped 4; count of bases not matched to a gene: 9. The CDR3 here is CAGRQGKFYGYTF. The CDR3 nucleotides are TGCGCCGGAAGACAGGGGAAATTCTATGGCTACACCTTC.

The J gene is TRBJ2-7, the V gene TRBV7-6; no firm D call. The V gene's germline CDR1 is SGHVS and CDR2 FNYEAQ. V was shortened by 5 bases and J by 1 base, with 21 bases between the two germline ends. This CDR3 is 17 amino acids long. For the CDR3, the DNA is TGTGCCAGCAGCCGTCCTTCTGGGGAAACGGCATCCTACGAGCAGTACTTC. This gives the protein CASSRPSGETASYEQYF.

J is TRBJ2-2 and V is TRBV11-3; TRBD2 aligns across 13 bases. V lost 6 bases and J lost 8; bases outside the gene matches: 12. Germline CDR1 is SGHNT and CDR2 is YENEEA. This CDR3 contains 17 residues. CDR3 nucleotide sequence: TGTGCCAGCAGTATGGCACGAGGACTAGCGGGAGTTGGGGAGCTGTTTTTT. It yields the protein CASSMARGLAGVGELFF.

V gene TRBV5-4 combines with J gene TRBJ2-5; D may match TRBD1 or TRBD2 (5 bases each). From germline, CDR1 is SGHNT and CDR2 YYREEE (reference sequence). Trimming pared 4 bases from V and 2 bases from J, leaving 12 bases between. The CDR3 loop spans 14 amino acids. CDR3 sequence: CASSTGTHQETQYF. CDR3 sequence (DNA): TGTGCCAGCAGCACTGGGACGCATCAAGAGACCCAGTACTTC.

The chain joins TRBV11-2 to TRBJ2-7, with TRBD2 as a possible D gene (5 bases). Trimming stripped 4 bases from V and 0 bases from J, with 16 bases between. Germline CDR1 is SGHAT and CDR2 is FQNNGV. This CDR3 contains 16 residues. CDR3 DNA: TGTGCCAGCAGCTATGGAGGCGGGCCAAGCTCCTACGAGCAGTACTTC. It translates to CASSYGGGPSSYEQYF.

The chain couples TRBV27 to TRBJ2-5; D not resolved. The CDR3 length is 16 residues. V was clipped by 3 bases and J by 1 base, with 15 bases between them. Germline values: CDR1 MNHEY, CDR2 SMNVEV (reference sequence). CDR3 in amino acids: CASSFLPIGIQETQYF. The CDR3 nucleotides read TGTGCCAGCAGTTTCCTCCCGATAGGGATCCAAGAGACCCAGTACTTC.

The J gene is TRBJ1-6, the V gene TRBV4-3; D uncertain. This CDR3 spans 15 amino acids. Between the trimmed V and J ends, which lost 0 bases and 14 bases, there was a span of 17 bases. The germline gives CDR1 LGHNA, CDR2 YSLEER. The CDR3 is CASSQERAAAFALHF. The CDR3 bases are TGCGCCAGCAGCCAAGAAAGGGCCGCGGCCTTTGCCCTCCACTTT.

The chain employs TRBV5-3 and TRBJ1-3; D remains ambiguous. TRBV5-3 is annotated as an ORF whose role is uncertain. This CDR3 spans 12 amino acids. Deletions cut 9 bases from V and 1 base from J, with 8 bases between. The CDR3 loop reads CAKPTSGNTIYF. In nucleotides, the CDR3 is TGTGCCAAACCAACATCTGGAAACACCATATATTTT.

The CDR3 is CASSYGARGLTYEQYF. CDR3 sequence (DNA): TGTGCCAGCAGTTACGGTGCAAGGGGGCTGACCTACGAGCAGTACTTC. V and J are TRBV6-5 and TRBJ2-7, with TRBD1 matching 7 bases. Germline CDR1 MNHEY, CDR2 SVGAGI. Trimming cost V 2 bases and J 2 bases; bases outside gene matches: 9. The CDR3 consists of 16 residues.

The chain links TRBV5-6 to TRBJ2-5; D perhaps matches TRBD1 (6 bases). The CDR3 is made up of 16 amino acids. CDR1 is SGHDT and CDR2 is YYEEEE in the germline V gene. V lost 1 base, J lost 0 bases, and 13 bases lay in between. The CDR3 loop reads CASSLNRRGNQETQYF. Here the CDR3 DNA reads TGTGCCAGCAGCTTGAACCGCAGGGGCAACCAAGAGACCCAGTACTTC.

This clone has only a few counts. This sample includes further DNA sequences coding for the same CDR3. The chain has TRBV11-3 and TRBJ1-1; no clear D. This CDR3 is built from 14 residues. Trimming removed 3 bases from V and 0 bases from J, with 8 bases in between. Germline lookup yields CDR1 SGHNT and CDR2 YENEEA. The CDR3 DNA follows: TGTGCCAGCAGCTTCGGTGGCATGAACACTGAAGCTTTCTTT. This gives the protein CASSFGGMNTEAFF.

This chain connects TRBV5-4 to TRBJ2-2; 8 positions match TRBD2. Unmatched junction bases numbered 5, after V lost 0 bases and J lost 7 bases. Germline values: CDR1 SGHNT, CDR2 YYREEE (reference sequence). The CDR3 covers 15 residues. CDR3 in amino acids: CASSLAGTRSGELFF. The CDR3, as DNA: TGTGCCAGCAGCTTGGCCGGGACTAGGAGCGGGGAGCTGTTTTTT.

This chain links TRBV28 with TRBJ1-1; D not resolved. Trimming pared 2 bases from V and 3 bases from J, leaving 7 bases between. The CDR3 sequence is 13 residues long. Per germline, CDR1 MDHEN and CDR2 SYDVKM. This CDR3 reads CASSLDTYTEAFF. Written as DNA, the CDR3 is TGTGCCAGCAGTTTAGACACCTACACTGAAGCTTTCTTT.